One TCR beta chain is described in this entry. This sample is drawn from a study of blood T cell repertoires in COVID-19. On the study more broadly: Acute-phase and convalescent COVID-19 samples originated in the United States, Italy and Spain. T cells, B-cell-depleted T cells, or PBMCs provided the cDNA or gDNA that served as material.

Here immunoSEQ multiplex PCR was the method, and the copy in TCRdb shows in-frame clones only, minus some. The sample has some 78,000 clones, approximately 90% seen once. Specimen: peripheral blood. The origin of this receptor is an elderly woman with active or convalescent COVID-19.

The CDR3 here is CASSFRAGGDYNEQFF. CDR3 sequence (DNA): TGTGCCAGCAGCTTCCGTGCGGGGGGGGACTACAATGAGCAGTTCTTC. The chain recombines TRBV7-6 with TRBJ2-1; 9 nucleotides line up with TRBD2. Germline V gene sequence: CDR1 SGHVS, CDR2 FNYEAQ. The V and J ends lost 3 bases and 3 bases, in that order; junction bases with no gene match: 6. The CDR3 contains 16 residues.